A selection of T cell receptor beta chains follows, all from one sample in a study of cytomegalovirus exposure and HLA in healthy donors. Produced via immunoSEQ multiplex PCR; TCRdb's table is partial and in-frame only. This table holds approximately 190,000 clones, approximately 88% found once. The sequenced sample consisted of PBMCs. These receptors all come from a young man in good health and CMV-seropositive. The conserved cysteine and the conserved F or W are not part of the CDR3 here. The order of the fields is CDR3 protein, V gene, CDR3 length.

CDR3: ASSFQGARQQF
V: TRBV7-3
length: 11

CDR3: ASSGTGSYEQY
V: TRBV9
length: 11

CDR3: ASSVELAGFGELF
V: TRBV27
length: 13

CDR3: ASSPGLAGGPSGEQY
V: TRBV7-3
length: 15

CDR3: ASSLDPGDNQPQH
V: TRBV5-1
length: 13

CDR3: AWSRGKRPSTDTQY
V: TRBV30
length: 14

CDR3: ASGLDSPGSRT
V: TRBV12-5
length: 11

CDR3: ASASTVGQPQH
V: TRBV12-5
length: 11

CDR3: ASSFRGNYEQY
V: TRBV28
length: 11

CDR3: ASSPSTGLAAKNIQY
V: TRBV18
length: 15

CDR3: ASRYRGDSYEQY
V: TRBV28
length: 12

CDR3: AIWPGQGNSGANVLT
V: TRBV10-3
length: 15

CDR3: ASSQQTTGIGGNTIY
V: TRBV11-1
length: 15

CDR3: ASSTSFGEPDTQY
V: TRBV2
length: 13

CDR3: ASSSVLAGVDTQY
V: TRBV27
length: 13

CDR3: AFDRRSYEQY
V: TRBV30
length: 10

CDR3: ASSTGALSNQPQH
V: TRBV7-9
length: 13

CDR3: ASSLTGVYNEQF
V: TRBV11-2
length: 12

CDR3: ASSLPGLARKNIQY
V: TRBV28
length: 14

CDR3: ASSVLSGRSHNEQF
V: TRBV9
length: 14

CDR3: AWKRGIDTEAF
V: TRBV30
length: 11

CDR3: ASSLQANYGYT
V: TRBV19
length: 11

CDR3: ASSPNGEGGFEQY
V: TRBV7-6
length: 13

CDR3: ASSFVSPREQY
V: TRBV5-1
length: 11

CDR3: ASSDSGTENEKLF
V: TRBV2
length: 13

CDR3: ASSLVGGSQETQY
V: TRBV7-2
length: 13

CDR3: ASSSEGDLSYEQY
V: TRBV27
length: 13

CDR3: ASSATLAGDLGELF
V: TRBV4-2
length: 14

CDR3: ASTSGRYKNEQF
V: TRBV21-1
length: 12

CDR3: SGGSGTGLHRTEAF
V: TRBV29-1
length: 14

CDR3: ASTTGTGSMREQY
V: TRBV19
length: 13

CDR3: ASRRTRDYYEQY
V: TRBV28
length: 12

CDR3: ASSLDGDKEREQY
V: TRBV5-1
length: 13

CDR3: ASSLERDIYGYT
V: TRBV7-2
length: 12

CDR3: ASSPSAASSYNEQF
V: TRBV4-1
length: 14

CDR3: ASSYSSRGREKLF
V: TRBV6-5
length: 13

CDR3: ASSRRTRNYGYT
V: TRBV28
length: 12

CDR3: ASSVVAGGSYEQY
V: TRBV9
length: 13

CDR3: ASIYEQY
V: TRBV27
length: 7

CDR3: ASSPAGGTGTDTQY
V: TRBV5-1
length: 14

CDR3: ASSFAGQISQTSNYGYT
V: TRBV28
length: 17

CDR3: ASSQLAGDEQY
V: TRBV4-1
length: 11

CDR3: ASSLTASAGGTDTQY
V: TRBV7-8
length: 15

CDR3: ASSLGGSTEAF
V: TRBV27
length: 11

CDR3: ASSQETAQAQY
V: TRBV4-2
length: 11

CDR3: ASSFDIGYGYT
V: TRBV7-2
length: 11

CDR3: ASSLSGGQIYGYT
V: TRBV5-6
length: 13

CDR3: ASSQESQKPYEQY
V: TRBV4-1
length: 13